This entry lists 21 T cell receptor beta chains sequenced from one sample in a study of shared clonotypes between healthy human individuals. Some clones are missing from TCRdb's copy, which holds only in-frame ones; the method was immunoSEQ multiplex PCR. Among approximately 2,000,000 clones listed, approximately 90% were seen once. The sequencing sample was made of naive CD4+ T cells from PBMCs. The subset is: CD45RA+ positively selected. The receptors here all came from a man between 18 and 35 years old in good health. Some clones in this sample may be carry-over from other donors' samples.

J is TRBJ2-1 and V is TRBV6-6; no clear D gene. V was pared by 4 bases and J by 10 bases, with 8 bases between. Per the germline V gene, CDR1 is MNHNY and CDR2 is SVGAGI (reference sequence). There are 11 residues in the CDR3. CDR3 in amino acids: CASSSVSEQFF. Here the CDR3 DNA reads TGTGCCAGCAGTTCTGTCTCGGAGCAGTTCTTC.

This sequence joins TRBV4-2 and TRBJ1-4; D uncertain. The germline gives CDR1 LGHNA, CDR2 YNFKEQ. This CDR3 comprises 15 residues. V was clipped by 4 bases and J by 7 bases, with 16 bases between them. The DNA for the CDR3 is TGTGCCAGCAGCCCAAGACACCTAGGTATTGAAAAACTGTTTTTT. Translated, it gives CASSPRHLGIEKLFF.

V gene TRBV7-6 combines with J gene TRBJ1-3; D perhaps matches TRBD1 (6 bases). Trimming took off 5 bases at V and 0 bases at J, with 14 bases between the two ends. The CDR3 consists of 16 residues. Germline values: CDR1 SGHVS, CDR2 FNYEAQ. The CDR3 DNA is TGTGCCAGCAGCGCCATACAGGGCCTCTCTGGAAACACCATATATTTT. Its protein product is CASSAIQGLSGNTIYF.

The chain joins TRBV7-6 to TRBJ1-1, with unresolved D. The germline V gene has CDR1 SGHVS and CDR2 FNYEAQ. V shed 1 base and J shed 4 bases, with 10 bases lying between them. The CDR3 spans 14 residues. The CDR3 region has the DNA TGTGCCAGCAGCTTAGTTTCTGAGGCCACTGAAGCTTTCTTT. Translation: CASSLVSEATEAFF.

The gene calls are TRBV5-6 and TRBJ1-2; D is possibly TRBD1 (6 bases). V was shortened by 2 bases and J by 6 bases, with 11 bases between the two germline ends. The CDR3 covers 13 residues. In germline, CDR1 is SGHDT, CDR2 YYEEEE. The CDR3 spells CASSLQGFHGYTF. CDR3 in DNA: TGTGCCAGCAGCTTACAGGGATTCCATGGCTACACCTTC.

The chain has TRBV28 and TRBJ2-7; the match to TRBD1 covers 10 bases. The CDR3 consists of 15 residues. The ends lost 7 bases at V and 2 bases at J; junction bases unmatched: 8. Per the germline V gene, CDR1 is MDHEN and CDR2 is SYDVKM. The CDR3 reads CASIGIGQGAYEQYF. CDR3 in DNA: TGTGCCAGCATTGGGATTGGACAGGGGGCCTACGAGCAGTACTTC.

The chain carries TRBV9 and TRBJ2-3; D remains ambiguous. V lost 0 bases and J lost 4, with 9 bases in between. CDR1 is SGDLS and CDR2 is YYNGEE in the germline V gene. The CDR3 is made up of 14 amino acids. CDR3 sequence: CASSVGFGSDTQYF. CDR3 nucleotide sequence: TGTGCCAGCAGCGTAGGGTTCGGGTCAGATACGCAGTATTTT.

This clone has a handful of counts. The chain combines TRBV30 with TRBJ1-1; D is uncertain. With 2 bases removed from V and 3 bases from J, the gap between germline ends came to 13 bases. In germline, CDR1 is GTSNPN, CDR2 SVGIG (reference sequence). The CDR3 sequence is 14 residues long. This CDR3 is CAWSPPRFHTEAFF. The CDR3 DNA is TGTGCCTGGAGTCCACCCAGGTTTCACACTGAAGCTTTCTTT.

V is TRBV6-1 and J is TRBJ2-5; 10 nucleotides line up with TRBD2. Germline V gives CDR1 MNHNS, CDR2 SASEGT. J was trimmed by 2 bases and V by 9 bases; bases with no gene match: 9. This CDR3 contains 15 residues. As DNA, the CDR3 is TGTGCCAGGGTGGGAGCGGGAGGGGTACAAGAGACCCAGTACTTC. This translates into CARVGAGGVQETQYF.

This rearrangement joins TRBV6-4 to TRBJ2-3; D possibly corresponds to TRBD2 (5 bases). Trimming pared 0 bases from V and 1 base from J, leaving 11 bases between. Germline lookup yields CDR1 MRHNA and CDR2 SNTAGT. The CDR3 runs to 16 residues. CDR3 bases: TGTGCCAGCAGTGACTCGAGGCTCGGGGGCACAGATACGCAGTATTTT. It is translated as CASSDSRLGGTDTQYF.

The CDR3 region is CARSLEFF. The CDR3 nucleotides are TGTGCCAGAAGCTTGGAATTCTTC. The chain links TRBV5-3 to TRBJ2-1, with D unresolved. TRBV5-3 belongs to the ORF category, with a function that is uncertain. The CDR3 has 8 amino acids. V gave up 0 bases and J gave up 16 bases, with 2 bases separating them.

CDR3 in amino acids: CASTATWGASWGYTF. Here the CDR3 DNA reads TGTGCCAGCACTGCAACGTGGGGGGCGTCCTGGGGCTACACCTTC. The chain uses TRBV28 and TRBJ1-2, with a tentative D call TRBD1 (6 bases). The CDR3 sequence is 15 residues long. The germline V gene encodes CDR1 MDHEN and CDR2 SYDVKM. V lost 7 bases and J 8 bases, leaving 23 bases between the germline ends.

This clone has only one observation. The rearrangement joins TRBV5-6 to TRBJ2-7; TRBD1 is a possible D gene (5 bases). V was trimmed by 2 bases and J by 0 bases, leaving 9 bases between them. From germline, CDR1 is SGHDT and CDR2 YYEEEE. CDR3 size: 14 residues. The CDR3 sequence is CASSFNRFSYEQYF. The CDR3 DNA follows: TGTGCCAGCAGCTTTAACAGGTTCTCCTACGAGCAGTACTTC.

The chain carries TRBV6-5 and TRBJ1-1; D may be TRBD1 (6 bases). Germline values: CDR1 MNHEY, CDR2 SVGAGI. This CDR3 has 13 amino acids. V lost 7 bases, J lost 1 base, and 10 bases lay in between. For the CDR3, the DNA is TGTGCCAGCAACAGGGTTGGGAACACTGAAGCTTTCTTT. Translation gives CASNRVGNTEAFF.

The chain employs TRBV28 and TRBJ1-5; tentative D call: TRBD1 (5 bases). CDR3 length: 14 residues. Germline-derived CDR1 and CDR2 are MDHEN and SYDVKM. The V end was cut by 7 bases, the J end by 10 bases, with 20 bases between. The CDR3 DNA reads TGTGCCAGCACCCGGGACCCTTCCTGGGGTCCCCAGCATTTT. This gives the protein CASTRDPSWGPQHF.

The CDR3 DNA reads TGTGCCAGCAGCTCAGGGGGGACAACTAATGAAAAACTGTTTTTT. Translating it yields CASSSGGTTNEKLFF. This sequence joins TRBV9 and TRBJ1-4; 7 bases match TRBD1. The CDR3 sequence is 15 residues long. Germline V gene data show CDR1 as SGDLS and CDR2 as YYNGEE. J lost 0 bases, V lost 4 bases, and 3 bases had no gene match. The whole variable domain, filled in from reference TRBV9 and TRBJ1-4, reads DSGVTQTPKHLITATGQRVTLRCSPRSGDLSVYWYQQSLDQGLQFLIQYYNGEERAKGNILERFSAQQFPDLHSELNLSSLELGDSALYFCASSSGGTTNEKLFFGSGTQLSVL.

DNA of the CDR3: TGTGCCAGCCAAAGCGGGGTTTTGTACGAGCAGTACTTC. Amino acids: CASQSGVLYEQYF. The chain uses TRBV28 and TRBJ2-7; 7 bases fit TRBD2. The CDR3 has 13 amino acids. Looked up from germline, CDR1 is MDHEN and CDR2 is SYDVKM. With V trimmed by 8 bases and J by 4 bases, 8 bases remained unmatched.

The chain links TRBV7-9 to TRBJ2-2; TRBD2 might be the D (6 bases). The V gene's germline CDR1 is SEHNR and CDR2 FQNEAQ (reference sequence). The CDR3 sequence is 12 residues long. The CDR3 DNA is TGTGCGGCGGGGCCGAACACCGGGGAGCTGTTTTTT. Protein sequence: CAAGPNTGELFF.

The V and J genes are TRBV7-9 and TRBJ1-5; D possibly corresponds to TRBD1 (6 bases). Germline V lookup: CDR1 SEHNR, CDR2 FQNEAQ (reference sequence). This CDR3 has 15 residues. Trimming removed 5 bases from V and 3 bases from J, with 14 bases in between. CDR3 bases: TGTGCCAGCAGCCCGAGTGGACAGTACAATCAGCCCCAGCATTTT. As protein: CASSPSGQYNQPQHF.

The genes are TRBV6-5 and TRBJ2-5; D gene ambiguous. From germline, CDR1 is MNHEY and CDR2 SVGAGI. V was cut by 7 bases and J by 3 bases, with 12 bases left in between. The CDR3 is made up of 13 amino acids. The CDR3 DNA sequence: TGTGCCAGCAAAGGAATCGAAGAAGAGACCCAGTACTTC. Translated, it gives CASKGIEEETQYF.

The rearrangement joins TRBV28 to TRBJ2-2, with D unclear. Germline CDR1 reads MDHEN; CDR2 reads SYDVKM. The CDR3 contains 14 residues. The V end was cut by 3 bases, the J end by 4 bases, with 9 bases between. The CDR3 DNA is TGTGCCAGCAGTTTGACCGGAAGCACCGGGGAGCTGTTTTTT. Its translation: CASSLTGSTGELFF. The full variable domain, its missing parts supplied by reference TRBV28 and TRBJ2-2, is DVKVTQSSRYLVKRTGEKVFLECVQDMDHENMFWYRQDPGLGLRLIYFSYDVKMKEKGDIPEGYSVSREKKERFSLILESASTNQTSMYLCASSLTGSTGELFFGEGSRLTVL.